This passage covers 3 T cell receptor beta chains from one sample sequenced in a study of human T cells and chemical hapten exposure. Each CDR3 protein gets one entry after TCRdb re-called the RACE reads with MiXCR. The table includes tens of thousands of distinct CDR3 sequences, about 8.6% detected once. Time point defined: healthy volunteer bleed at 2 weeks. Total RNA was extracted from unfractionated whole blood. The sample comprised whole blood. The receptors were gathered from a female donor in good health. Some clones in this sample may be carry-over from other donors' samples.

The chain joins TRBV5-6 to TRBJ2-1; 9 bases match TRBD1. The length of the CDR3 is 13 residues. The trim removed 4 bases at V and 9 bases at J, leaving 5 bases unmatched. Germline V gene sequence: CDR1 SGHDT, CDR2 YYEEEE. The CDR3 DNA reads TGTGCCAGCAGCGCCCAACAGGGGGCTGAGCAGTTCTTC. Translating gives CASSAQQGAEQFF.

Details on this clonotype: A much larger clone is a single base away; this may be a read error. The chain couples TRBV2 to TRBJ1-1; D is possibly TRBD1 (5 bases). In germline, CDR1 is SNHLY, CDR2 FYNNEI. The CDR3 runs to 14 residues. V shed 1 base and J shed 4 bases, with 10 bases lying between them. The DNA of the CDR3 is TGTGCCAGCAGTGAAGGGGGGAGAGGCACTGAAGCTTTCTTT. Its protein is CASSEGGRGTEAFF.

The chain carries TRBV7-2 and TRBJ2-5; D possibly corresponds to TRBD2 (6 bases). This CDR3 comprises 12 residues. V was pared by 5 bases and J by 5 bases, with 9 bases between. Germline V gives CDR1 SGHTA, CDR2 FQGNSA. In DNA form, the CDR3 reads TGTGCCAGCAGCCGAGCGGGCGAGACCCAGTACTTC. Amino acid sequence: CASSRAGETQYF.